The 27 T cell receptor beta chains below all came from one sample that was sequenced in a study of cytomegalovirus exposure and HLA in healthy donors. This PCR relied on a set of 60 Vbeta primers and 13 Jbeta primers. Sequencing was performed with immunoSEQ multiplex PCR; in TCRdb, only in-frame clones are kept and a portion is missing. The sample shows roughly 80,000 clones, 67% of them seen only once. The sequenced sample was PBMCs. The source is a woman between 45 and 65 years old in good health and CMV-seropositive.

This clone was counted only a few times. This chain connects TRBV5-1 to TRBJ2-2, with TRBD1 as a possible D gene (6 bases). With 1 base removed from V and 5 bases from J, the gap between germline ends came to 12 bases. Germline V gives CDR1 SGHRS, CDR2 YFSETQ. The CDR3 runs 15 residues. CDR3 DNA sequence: TGCGCCAGCAGCTTGTACGGAACAGGGACCGGGGAGCTGTTTTTT. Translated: CASSLYGTGTGELFF.

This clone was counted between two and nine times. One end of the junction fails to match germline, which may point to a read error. CDR3 sequence (DNA): TGTTCCAGCAGCTTTAACAGGGGAAATGAGCAGTTCTTC. It specifies CSSSFNRGNEQFF. This chain connects TRBV7-9 to TRBJ2-1; 7 bases match TRBD1. CDR1 is SEHNR and CDR2 is FQNEAQ in the germline V gene (reference sequence). CDR3 length: 13 residues.

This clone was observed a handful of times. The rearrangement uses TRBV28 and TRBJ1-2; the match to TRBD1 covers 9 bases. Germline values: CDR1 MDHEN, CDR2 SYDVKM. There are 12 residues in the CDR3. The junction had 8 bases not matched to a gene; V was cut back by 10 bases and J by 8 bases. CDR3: CANQGQGEGYTF. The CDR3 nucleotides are TGTGCCAATCAGGGACAGGGCGAGGGCTACACCTTC.

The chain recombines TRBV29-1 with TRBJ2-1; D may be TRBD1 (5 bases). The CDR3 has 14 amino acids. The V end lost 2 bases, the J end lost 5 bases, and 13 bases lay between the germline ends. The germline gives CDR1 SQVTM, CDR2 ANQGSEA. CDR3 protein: CSVEPAGLNNEQFF. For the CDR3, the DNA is TGCAGCGTTGAACCCGCAGGGTTGAACAATGAGCAGTTCTTC.

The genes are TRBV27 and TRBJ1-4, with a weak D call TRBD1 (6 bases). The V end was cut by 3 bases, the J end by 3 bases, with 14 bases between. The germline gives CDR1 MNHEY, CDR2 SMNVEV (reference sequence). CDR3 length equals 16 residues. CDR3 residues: CASSLRGWSPNEKLFF. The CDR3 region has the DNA TGTGCCAGCAGTTTGAGGGGGTGGTCGCCTAATGAAAAACTGTTTTTT.

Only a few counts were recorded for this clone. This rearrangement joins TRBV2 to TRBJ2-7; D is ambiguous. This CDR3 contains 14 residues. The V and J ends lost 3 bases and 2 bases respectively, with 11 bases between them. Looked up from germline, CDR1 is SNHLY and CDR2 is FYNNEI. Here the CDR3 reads CASSDTAKPYEQYF. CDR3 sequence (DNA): TGTGCCAGCAGTGACACAGCCAAACCCTACGAGCAGTACTTC.

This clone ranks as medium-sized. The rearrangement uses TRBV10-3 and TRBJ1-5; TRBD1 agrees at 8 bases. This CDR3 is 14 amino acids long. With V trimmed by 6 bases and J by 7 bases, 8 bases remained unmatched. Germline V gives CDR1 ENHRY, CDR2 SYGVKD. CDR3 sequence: CAISADRAEQPQHF. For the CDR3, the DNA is TGTGCCATCAGCGCGGACAGGGCGGAACAGCCCCAGCATTTT.

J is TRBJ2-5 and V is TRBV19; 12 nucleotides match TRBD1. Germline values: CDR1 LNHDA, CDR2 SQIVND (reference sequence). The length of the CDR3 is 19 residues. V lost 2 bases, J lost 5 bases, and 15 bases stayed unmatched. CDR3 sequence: CASSIKGAGTGGDWETQYF. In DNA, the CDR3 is TGTGCCAGTAGTATAAAAGGGGCGGGGACAGGGGGCGATTGGGAGACCCAGTACTTC.

CDR3 bases: TGCGCCAGCAGCTTACAGGGGGCGAGTGAGACCCAGTACTTC. Translating gives CASSLQGASETQYF. This chain connects TRBV5-1 to TRBJ2-5, with 9 bases identical to TRBD1. From germline, CDR1 is SGHRS and CDR2 YFSETQ. The trim removed 2 bases at V and 5 bases at J, leaving 4 bases unmatched. CDR3 length: 14 amino acids.

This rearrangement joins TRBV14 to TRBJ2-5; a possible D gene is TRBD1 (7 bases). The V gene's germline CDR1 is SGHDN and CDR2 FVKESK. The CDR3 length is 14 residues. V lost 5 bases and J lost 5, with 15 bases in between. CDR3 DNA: TGTGCCAGCAGCGGACTAACAGGGGCCGAGACCCAGTACTTC. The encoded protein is CASSGLTGAETQYF.

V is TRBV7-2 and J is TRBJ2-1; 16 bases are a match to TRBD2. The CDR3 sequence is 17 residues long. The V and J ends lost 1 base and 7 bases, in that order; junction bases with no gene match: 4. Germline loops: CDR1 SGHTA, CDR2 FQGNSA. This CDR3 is CASSLEGTSGGANEQFF. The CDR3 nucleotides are TGTGCCAGCAGCTTAGAGGGGACTAGCGGGGGGGCAAATGAGCAGTTCTTC.

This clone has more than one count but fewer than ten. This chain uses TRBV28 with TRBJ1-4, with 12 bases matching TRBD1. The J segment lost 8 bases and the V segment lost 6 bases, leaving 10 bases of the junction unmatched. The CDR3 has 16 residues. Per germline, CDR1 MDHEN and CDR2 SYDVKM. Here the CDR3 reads CASRGPGTGGREKLFF. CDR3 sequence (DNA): TGTGCCAGCAGGGGACCCGGGACAGGGGGCAGAGAAAAACTGTTTTTT.

As DNA, the CDR3 is TGCGCCAGCAGCCTTTCGGTTGGAAACACCATATATTTT. It encodes CASSLSVGNTIYF. V usage is TRBV4-1 and J usage is TRBJ1-3; D is ambiguous. Trimming shortened V by 4 bases and J by 3 bases, and 7 bases separated the two germline ends. Germline-derived CDR1 and CDR2 are MGHRA and YSYEKL. The CDR3 loop spans 13 amino acids.

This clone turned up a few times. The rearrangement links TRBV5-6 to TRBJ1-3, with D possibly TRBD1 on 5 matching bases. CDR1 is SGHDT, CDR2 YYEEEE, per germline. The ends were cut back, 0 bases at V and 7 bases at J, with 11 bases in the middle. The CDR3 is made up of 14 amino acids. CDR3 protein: CASSLVAGPNTIYF. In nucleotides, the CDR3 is TGTGCCAGCAGCTTGGTAGCAGGGCCCAACACCATATATTTT.

The CDR3 nucleotides read TGTGCCAGCAGCCATCGACAGGGGTATTCACCCCTCCACTTT. It translates to CASSHRQGYSPLHF. This chain uses TRBV7-9 with TRBJ1-6; TRBD1 matches at 8 bases. There are 14 residues in the CDR3. V shed 5 bases, J shed 8 bases, and the junction held 5 bases outside the gene matches. Germline V gene sequence: CDR1 SEHNR, CDR2 FQNEAQ (reference sequence).

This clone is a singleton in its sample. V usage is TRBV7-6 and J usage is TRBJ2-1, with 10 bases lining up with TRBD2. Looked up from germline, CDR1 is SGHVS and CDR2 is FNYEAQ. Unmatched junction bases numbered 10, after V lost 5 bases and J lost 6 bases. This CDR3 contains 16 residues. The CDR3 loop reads CASSKDQRGGINEQFF. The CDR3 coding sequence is TGTGCCAGCAGCAAAGACCAGCGGGGGGGTATCAATGAGCAGTTCTTC.

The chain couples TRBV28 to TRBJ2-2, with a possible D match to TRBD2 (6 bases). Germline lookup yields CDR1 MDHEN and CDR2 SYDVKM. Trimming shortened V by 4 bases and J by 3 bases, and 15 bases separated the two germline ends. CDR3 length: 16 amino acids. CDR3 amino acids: CASSSARAGYTGELFF. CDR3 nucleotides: TGTGCCAGCAGTTCTGCCCGGGCGGGGTACACCGGGGAGCTGTTTTTT.

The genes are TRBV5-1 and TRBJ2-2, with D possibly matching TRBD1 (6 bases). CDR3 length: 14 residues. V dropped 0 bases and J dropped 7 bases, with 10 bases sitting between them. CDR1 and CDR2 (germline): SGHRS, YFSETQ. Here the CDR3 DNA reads TGCGCCAGCAGCTTGGGACAGGTTCACGGGGAGCTGTTTTTT. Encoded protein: CASSLGQVHGELFF.

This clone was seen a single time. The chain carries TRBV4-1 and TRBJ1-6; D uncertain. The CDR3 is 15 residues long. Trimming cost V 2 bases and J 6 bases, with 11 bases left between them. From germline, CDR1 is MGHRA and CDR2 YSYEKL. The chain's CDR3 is CASSQLGRGNSPLHF. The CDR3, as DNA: TGCGCCAGCAGCCAACTTGGACGGGGTAATTCACCCCTCCACTTT.

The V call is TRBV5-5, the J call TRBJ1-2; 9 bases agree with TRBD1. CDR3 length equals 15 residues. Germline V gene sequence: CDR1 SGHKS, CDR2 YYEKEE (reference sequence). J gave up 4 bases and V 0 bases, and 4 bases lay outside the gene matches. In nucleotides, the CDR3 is TGTGCCAGCAGCTTGGAACAGGGGGCGACCTATGGCTACACCTTC. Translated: CASSLEQGATYGYTF.

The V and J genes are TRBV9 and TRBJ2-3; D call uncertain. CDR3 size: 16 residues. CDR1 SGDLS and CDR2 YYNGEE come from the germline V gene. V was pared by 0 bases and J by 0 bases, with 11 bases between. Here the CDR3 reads CASSVGVSRSTDTQYF. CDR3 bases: TGTGCCAGCAGCGTAGGGGTTAGCCGAAGCACAGATACGCAGTATTTT.

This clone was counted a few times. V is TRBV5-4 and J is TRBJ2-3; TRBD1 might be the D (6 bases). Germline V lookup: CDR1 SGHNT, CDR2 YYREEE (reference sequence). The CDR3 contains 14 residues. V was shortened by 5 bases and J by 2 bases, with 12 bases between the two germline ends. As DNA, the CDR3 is TGTGCCAGCAGGGGACAAGACCCCACAGATACGCAGTATTTT. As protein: CASRGQDPTDTQYF.

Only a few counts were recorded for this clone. CDR3 protein: CAISEPSRGAQYF. The CDR3, as DNA: TGTGCCATCAGTGAACCTAGCCGTGGGGCCCAGTACTTC. The chain has TRBV10-3 and TRBJ2-5; weak D call: TRBD2 (5 bases). The length of the CDR3 is 13 residues. CDR1 ENHRY and CDR2 SYGVKD come from the germline V gene. The V end lost 3 bases, the J end lost 9 bases, and 14 bases lay between the germline ends.

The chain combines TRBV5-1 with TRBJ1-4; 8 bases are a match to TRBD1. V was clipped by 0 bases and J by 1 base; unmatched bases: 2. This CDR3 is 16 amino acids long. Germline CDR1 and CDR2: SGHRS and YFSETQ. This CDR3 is CASSLGTGRTNEKLFF. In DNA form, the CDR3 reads TGCGCCAGCAGCTTGGGGACAGGGCGAACTAATGAAAAACTGTTTTTT.

The CDR3 loop is CASSPWTGLNQPQHF. The DNA for the CDR3 is TGCGCCAGCAGCCCCTGGACAGGCCTAAATCAGCCCCAGCATTTT. The rearrangement uses TRBV4-1 and TRBJ1-5; TRBD1 agrees at 7 bases. The CDR3 totals 15 residues. Per the germline V gene, CDR1 is MGHRA and CDR2 is YSYEKL. Trimming removed 4 bases from V and 4 bases from J; junction bases left unmatched: 7.

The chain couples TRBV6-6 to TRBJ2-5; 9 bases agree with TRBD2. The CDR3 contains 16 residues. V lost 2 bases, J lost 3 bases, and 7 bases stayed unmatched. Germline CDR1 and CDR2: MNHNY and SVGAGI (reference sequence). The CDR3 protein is CASSYGAGGPEETQYF. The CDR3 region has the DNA TGTGCCAGCAGTTACGGGGCGGGGGGGCCAGAAGAGACCCAGTACTTC.

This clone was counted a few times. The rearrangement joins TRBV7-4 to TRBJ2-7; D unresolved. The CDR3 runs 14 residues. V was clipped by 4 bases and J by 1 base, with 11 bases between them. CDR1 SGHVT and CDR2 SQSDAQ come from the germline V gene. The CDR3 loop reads CASSSQFCSYEQYF. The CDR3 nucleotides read TGTGCCAGCAGCTCCCAGTTTTGTTCCTACGAGCAGTACTTC.